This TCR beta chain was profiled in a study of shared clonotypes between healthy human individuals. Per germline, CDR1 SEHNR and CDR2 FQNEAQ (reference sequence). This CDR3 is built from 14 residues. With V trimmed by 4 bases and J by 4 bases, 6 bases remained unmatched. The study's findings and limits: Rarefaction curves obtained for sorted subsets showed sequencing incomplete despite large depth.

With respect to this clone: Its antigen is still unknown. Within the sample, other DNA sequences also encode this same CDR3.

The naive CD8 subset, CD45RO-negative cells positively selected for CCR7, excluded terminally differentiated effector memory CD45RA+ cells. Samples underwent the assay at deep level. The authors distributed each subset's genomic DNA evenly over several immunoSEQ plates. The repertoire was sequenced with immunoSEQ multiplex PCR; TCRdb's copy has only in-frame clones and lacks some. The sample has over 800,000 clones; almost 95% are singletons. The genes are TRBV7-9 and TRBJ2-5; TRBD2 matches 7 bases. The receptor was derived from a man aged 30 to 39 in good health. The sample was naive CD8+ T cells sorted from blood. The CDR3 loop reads CASSSTGGGETQYF. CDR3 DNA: TGTGCCAGCAGCTCTACTGGGGGGGGAGAGACCCAGTACTTC. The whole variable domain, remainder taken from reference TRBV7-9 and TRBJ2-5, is DTGVSQNPRHKITKRGQNVTFRCDPISEHNRLYWYRQTLGQGPEFLTYFQNEAQLEKSRLLSDRFSAERPKGSFSTLEIQRTEQGDSAMYLCASSSTGGGETQYFGPGTRLLVL.